The 28 T cell receptor beta chains reported below all come from one sample, sequenced in a study of early T cells in non-severe SARS-CoV-2 infection. TCRdb re-derived calls from the 5' RACE reads in MiXCR, one entry per CDR3 protein. The sample consists of 75,000 to 90,000 distinct CDR3 sequences, around 6% of them appearing once. The source material was whole blood. Source of these receptors: an adult who was a healthcare worker with PCR-confirmed SARS-CoV-2 infection or an uninfected control (not recorded which).

This clonotype turned up a few times. This chain connects TRBV12-3 or TRBV12-4 to TRBJ2-5; 7 nucleotides line up with TRBD1. With 5 bases clipped from V and 5 bases from J, the junction kept 14 bases outside the gene matches. The CDR3 is made up of 16 amino acids. The CDR3 nucleotides are TGTGCCAGCAGTCCGCGATCAGGACAGGCGGTGGAGACCCAGTACTTC. Its protein product is CASSPRSGQAVETQYF.

This clonotype was recorded at least ten times. V and J are TRBV6-2 or TRBV6-3 and TRBJ2-7; D gene unclear. This CDR3 comprises 15 residues. CDR1 is MNHEY and CDR2 is SVGEGT in the germline V gene. Trimming pared 0 bases from V and 0 bases from J, leaving 9 bases between. CDR3 nucleotides: TGTGCCAGCAGTTACTCACGGACCGTCTCCTACGAGCAGTACTTC. This translates into CASSYSRTVSYEQYF.

This clonotype was detected ten times or more. The chain employs TRBV10-2 and TRBJ2-7; D not resolved. The CDR3 spans 13 residues. Looked up from germline, CDR1 is WSHSY and CDR2 is SAAADI. Trimming stripped 2 bases from V and 4 bases from J, with 9 bases between. CDR3 sequence: CASSELSRYEQYF. The CDR3 DNA is TGCGCCAGCAGTGAGCTCTCTAGGTACGAGCAGTACTTC.

There are many counts of this clonotype. This chain links TRBV18 with TRBJ1-5; D may be TRBD1 (6 bases). The CDR3 has 13 amino acids. The germline gives CDR1 KGHSH, CDR2 LQKENI. The ends were cut back, 3 bases at V and 7 bases at J, with 10 bases in the middle. The CDR3 DNA follows: TGTGCCAGCTCACCGACAGGCGCCCAGCCCCAGCATTTT. Translated, it gives CASSPTGAQPQHF.

This clonotype was detected only a few times. The chain has TRBV28 and TRBJ1-1; no firm D call. V lost 7 bases and J lost 0, with 9 bases in between. Germline CDR1 is MDHEN and CDR2 is SYDVKM. The CDR3 covers 13 residues. The CDR3 DNA is TGTGCCAGCACAGGACGGATGAACACTGAAGCTTTCTTT. Translation: CASTGRMNTEAFF.

This clonotype came up many times. V and J are TRBV20-1 and TRBJ2-1; the match to TRBD1 covers 8 bases. This CDR3 contains 15 residues. The V and J ends lost 6 bases and 7 bases, in that order; junction bases with no gene match: 14. CDR1 DFQATT and CDR2 SNEGSKA come from the germline V gene (reference sequence). Written as DNA, the CDR3 is TGCAGTGCCCCCGAACAGGGGGTAGGTGTGAATGAGCAGTTCTTC. This gives the protein CSAPEQGVGVNEQFF.

This clonotype was picked up a small number of times. Here the CDR3 DNA reads TGTGCCAGCAGCTCGACTAGCGGGAGGGTTGATGAGCAGTTCTTC. Protein: CASSSTSGRVDEQFF. This chain connects TRBV11-2 to TRBJ2-1, with 14 bases fitting TRBD2. This CDR3 is built from 15 residues. J lost 8 bases, V lost 4 bases, and 4 bases had no gene match. Germline V lookup: CDR1 SGHAT, CDR2 FQNNGV.

This clonotype showed up many times. The genes are TRBV29-1 and TRBJ2-5; TRBD2 agrees at 9 bases. Germline values: CDR1 SQVTM, CDR2 ANQGSEA. With V trimmed by 0 bases and J by 2 bases, 7 bases remained unmatched. The CDR3 totals 16 residues. Written as DNA, the CDR3 is TGCAGCGTTGAAGATCTCAGCGGGGGGTCGCAAGAGACCCAGTACTTC. Protein product: CSVEDLSGGSQETQYF.

This clonotype was seen at least ten times. V is TRBV6-6 and J is TRBJ1-6; unclear D gene. Germline CDR1 and CDR2: MNHNY and SVGAGI (reference sequence). The length of the CDR3 is 15 residues. Trimming pared 0 bases from V and 6 bases from J, leaving 9 bases between. The CDR3 region has the DNA TGTGCCAGCAGTTACTCTTCGGATACTAATTCACCCCTCCACTTT. Its protein is CASSYSSDTNSPLHF.

This clonotype was detected a few times. A junction end diverges from the germline sequence, so it may reflect a read error. V usage is TRBV6-6 and J usage is TRBJ1-3; D remains unclear. From germline, CDR1 is MNHNY and CDR2 SVGAGI (reference sequence). The CDR3 length is 14 residues. CDR3 sequence: CASSRTNSENTIYF. As DNA, the CDR3 is TGTGCCAGCAGCAGGACCAACTCTGAAAACACCATATATTTT.

This clonotype came up many times. The V call is TRBV7-2, the J call TRBJ1-1; D is uncertain. Germline V gene sequence: CDR1 SGHTA, CDR2 FQGNSA. The CDR3 consists of 14 residues. V lost 1 base to trimming and J lost 4 bases, with 10 bases between them. The CDR3, as DNA: TGTGCCAGCAGCTTAGGACACCTGGGCACTGAAGCTTTCTTT. Translation: CASSLGHLGTEAFF.

This clonotype was detected many times. The V and J genes are TRBV11-2 and TRBJ2-7; no firm D call. V was trimmed by 5 bases and J by 0 bases, leaving 11 bases between them. This CDR3 is 14 amino acids long. Germline CDR1 SGHAT, CDR2 FQNNGV. CDR3 in amino acids: CASSRDAYSYEQYF. In nucleotides, the CDR3 is TGTGCCAGCAGCCGAGACGCCTACTCCTACGAGCAGTACTTC.

The chain links TRBV28 to TRBJ1-5; possibly TRBD1 for D (5 bases). Germline CDR1 reads MDHEN; CDR2 reads SYDVKM. This CDR3 has 18 amino acids. Between the trimmed V and J ends, which lost 1 base and 2 bases, there was a span of 18 bases. CDR3 sequence reads: CASSLSPPPGDGNQPQHF. The CDR3, as DNA: TGTGCCAGCAGTTTATCGCCCCCACCCGGGGACGGCAATCAGCCCCAGCATTTT.

This clonotype has just a few counts. CDR3 sequence (DNA): TGTGCCAGTAGTATAGGCCCGGGTATTCAGCCCCAGCATTTT. This sequence encodes CASSIGPGIQPQHF. The rearrangement joins TRBV19 to TRBJ1-5; no reliable D call. The CDR3 has 14 residues. V was shortened by 1 base and J by 6 bases, with 10 bases between the two germline ends. Germline V lookup: CDR1 LNHDA, CDR2 SQIVND (reference sequence). The full variable domain, completed using reference TRBV19 and TRBJ1-5, is DGGITQSPKYLFRKEGQNVTLSCEQNLNHDAMYWYRQDPGQGLRLIYYSQIVNDFQKGDIAEGYSVSREKKESFPLTVTSAQKNPTAFYLCASSIGPGIQPQHFGDGTRLSIL.

In this sample, this clonotype turned up many times. The rearrangement links TRBV20-1 to TRBJ2-4; tentative D call: TRBD2 (6 bases). Germline V gene sequence: CDR1 DFQATT, CDR2 SNEGSKA (reference sequence). V was clipped by 5 bases and J by 5 bases, with 13 bases between them. This CDR3 comprises 13 residues. DNA of the CDR3: TGCAGTGCTTTAGGACTAAACGAAAACATTCAGTACTTC. Residues: CSALGLNENIQYF.

This clonotype was seen a few times. This chain joins TRBV7-8 and TRBJ2-3; D may match TRBD1 or TRBD2 (5 bases each). V shed 7 bases and J shed 2 bases, with 19 bases lying between them. This CDR3 is 16 amino acids long. The germline V gene encodes CDR1 SGHVS and CDR2 FQNEAQ. The DNA of the CDR3 is TGTGCCAGCACCCGTCCCGGGACCAAACCCACAGATACGCAGTATTTT. It specifies CASTRPGTKPTDTQYF.

This clonotype showed up many times. The rearrangement joins TRBV20-1 to TRBJ1-1; a weak D match, TRBD1 (5 bases). The germline CDR1 and CDR2 sequences are DFQATT and SNEGSKA (reference sequence). The ends were cut back, 0 bases at V and 11 bases at J, with 16 bases in the middle. The CDR3 is 13 amino acids. The CDR3 here is CSARDWGRDNAFF. In nucleotides, the CDR3 is TGCAGTGCTAGAGATTGGGGCCGGGATAATGCTTTCTTT.

This clonotype was detected a few times. The chain couples TRBV11-3 to TRBJ2-7; 9 nucleotides match TRBD2. The ends lost 5 bases at V and 6 bases at J; junction bases unmatched: 8. Germline V CDR1 and CDR2: SGHNT, YENEEA. The CDR3 length is 14 residues. The CDR3 bases are TGTGCCAGCAGCCCCGGGGCAGCGGGGGGCGAGCAGTACTTC. This translates into CASSPGAAGGEQYF.

This clonotype was recorded many times. This chain connects TRBV6-5 to TRBJ2-7; no clear D. The ends were cut back, 6 bases at V and 0 bases at J, with 12 bases in the middle. There are 14 residues in the CDR3. Germline V gene lookup returns CDR1 MNHEY and CDR2 SVGAGI. CDR3 in DNA: TGTGCCAGCAGGCAAAAAAGGAGCTCCTACGAGCAGTACTTC. Translation: CASRQKRSSYEQYF.

In its sample, this clonotype was seen a few times. This chain joins TRBV19 and TRBJ2-7; D ambiguous. This CDR3 comprises 13 residues. Germline values: CDR1 LNHDA, CDR2 SQIVND (reference sequence). Between the trimmed V and J ends, which lost 5 bases and 6 bases, there was a span of 14 bases. In nucleotides, the CDR3 is TGTGCCAGTAGTGTAAGGAGCGCTGCCGAGCAGTACTTC. Translation: CASSVRSAAEQYF.

The table lists this clonotype with many counts. This sequence joins TRBV5-1 and TRBJ2-5, with 8 bases that match TRBD1. There are 14 residues in the CDR3. The V gene end was trimmed by 4 bases and the J gene end by 4 bases; junction bases not matched to a gene: 6. Looked up from germline, CDR1 is SGHRS and CDR2 is YFSETQ. CDR3 in amino acids: CASSGTRGRETQYF. CDR3 coding DNA: TGCGCCAGCAGCGGAACCAGGGGGCGAGAGACCCAGTACTTC.

This clonotype was recorded at least ten times. V is TRBV3-1 and J is TRBJ2-5, with TRBD2 matching over 13 bases. The J segment lost 1 base and the V segment lost 3 bases, leaving 2 bases of the junction unmatched. The germline V gene has CDR1 LGHDT and CDR2 YNNKEL (reference sequence). The CDR3 totals 16 residues. CDR3 sequence: CASSQGLAGTQETQYF. The CDR3 DNA reads TGTGCCAGCAGCCAGGGACTAGCGGGGACCCAAGAGACCCAGTACTTC.

This clonotype was seen only a few times. V and J are TRBV4-2 and TRBJ1-4; possibly TRBD1 for D (5 bases). This CDR3 spans 16 amino acids. Germline V CDR1 and CDR2: LGHNA, YNFKEQ. Trimming removed 0 bases at V and 4 bases at J, with 12 bases between. CDR3 region: CASSQDMEGFNEKLFF. In DNA, the CDR3 is TGTGCCAGCAGCCAAGATATGGAGGGGTTTAATGAAAAACTGTTTTTT.

The CDR3 is CASTHSRRADGYTF. The CDR3 nucleotides are TGTGCCAGCACTCATTCCCGCAGGGCCGATGGCTACACCTTC. This chain connects TRBV18 to TRBJ1-2, with D possibly matching TRBD1 (5 bases). Germline V gene lookup returns CDR1 KGHSH and CDR2 LQKENI. The CDR3 totals 14 residues. Trimming removed 8 bases from V and 6 bases from J, with 19 bases in between.

J is TRBJ2-3 and V is TRBV28; D is perhaps TRBD1 (5 bases). Between the trimmed V and J ends, which lost 8 bases and 0 bases, there was a span of 9 bases. CDR3 length: 13 residues. Germline V gene lookup returns CDR1 MDHEN and CDR2 SYDVKM. CDR3 protein: CASWGLSTDTQYF. The DNA of the CDR3 is TGTGCCAGCTGGGGCCTGAGCACAGATACGCAGTATTTT.

This clonotype has only a few counts. The chain combines TRBV12-3 or TRBV12-4 with TRBJ1-6, with 7 bases fitting TRBD1. J lost 6 bases, V lost 5 bases, and 4 bases had no gene match. The CDR3 extends over 14 amino acids. The CDR3 nucleotides are TGTGCCAGCAGTAAGACAGGGCCTAATTCACCCCTCCACTTT. Its protein product is CASSKTGPNSPLHF.

This clonotype was detected only once. The chain's CDR3 is CASSFTGQGSNEQFF. The CDR3, as DNA: TGTGCCAGCAGCTTCACGGGACAGGGAAGCAATGAGCAGTTCTTC. V gene TRBV11-2 combines with J gene TRBJ2-1, with 9 bases lining up with TRBD1. V shed 3 bases, J shed 6 bases, and the junction held 6 bases outside the gene matches. The CDR3 consists of 15 residues. CDR1 SGHAT and CDR2 FQNNGV come from the germline V gene.

The chain has TRBV7-2 and TRBJ1-1; D perhaps matches TRBD1 (5 bases). V gave up 5 bases and J gave up 1 base, with 14 bases separating them. CDR3 length: 15 residues. The germline V gene encodes CDR1 SGHTA and CDR2 FQGNSA. DNA of the CDR3: TGTGCCAGCAGCCTGCACCCCCAGGGGAACACTGAAGCTTTCTTT. This translates into CASSLHPQGNTEAFF.